The rows below give T cell receptor beta chains drawn from one sample of a study of blood T cells in healthy people across ages. TCRdb called the 5' RACE reads again in MiXCR, with one record for every CDR3 protein. The data hold 710,000 or so distinct CDR3 sequences, with about a fifth observed a single time. The material sequenced was blood. The receptors come from a man aged 70 or older in good health. Both conserved end residues are part of each CDR3. Some rows have no size entry. The others give once, few or many, or a class for an expanded clone.

few | NA | TRBV6-2/TRBV6-3 | 13 | CASSGTSPNEQFF
NA | NA | TRBV20-1 | 16 | CSATSLAGGSYNEQFF
NA | TRBJ2-1 | TRBV9 | 15 | CASSVSGGTYNEQFF
NA | TRBJ1-3 | TRBV5-1 | 18 | CASSLWPASPSSGNTIYF
NA | TRBJ2-3 | TRBV12-3/TRBV12-4 | 16 | CASSSSAGAAGDTQYF
many | TRBJ2-1 | TRBV5-1 | 14 | CASSFSGPGDEQFF
NA | TRBJ2-1 | TRBV11-2 | 16 | CASTLRVRTGDDEQFF
few | TRBJ2-5 | TRBV7-6 | 15 | CASSYDGRGPETQYF
few | TRBJ1-5 | TRBV20-1 | 14 | CSAEPGQGSQPQHF
NA | TRBJ2-7 | TRBV5-1 | 14 | CASSFSGGSHEQYF
NA | TRBJ2-3 | TRBV12-3/TRBV12-4 | 15 | CASERTFPSTDTQYF
few | TRBJ2-1 | TRBV6-5 | 15 | CASSYGVSSYNEQFF
few | TRBJ2-3 | TRBV6-1 | 14 | CASSEGARTDTQYF
NA | TRBJ1-5 | TRBV28 | 14 | CASSLWQGDRAQHF
NA | TRBJ2-3 | TRBV5-8 | 15 | CASSLAGEGPDTQYF
few | TRBJ1-2 | TRBV28 | 17 | CASNPPTDRGAVDGYTF
NA | TRBJ1-2 | TRBV12-3/TRBV12-4 | 18 | CASRHSGKREGGNYGYTF
few | TRBJ1-2 | TRBV2 | 12 | CASSKAVPGYTF
few | TRBJ2-7 | TRBV27 | 12 | CAPGERAYEQYF
few | TRBJ2-3 | TRBV20-1 | 14 | CSAPVLKLSDTQYF
NA | TRBJ2-1 | TRBV10-3 | 14 | CAISESGALDEQFF
NA | TRBJ2-7 | TRBV12-3/TRBV12-4 | 14 | CASSSALALDEQYF
few | TRBJ2-5 | TRBV10-3 | 15 | CAISEPSRGKETQYF
NA | TRBJ2-3 | TRBV7-9 | 14 | CASSSGVSADTQYF
NA | TRBJ2-1 | TRBV11-2 | 16 | CASSPVRGSSYNEQFF
few | TRBJ1-2 | TRBV19 | 11 | CASRWAAGYTF
few | NA | TRBV20-1 | 15 | CSAQKAGSFHNEQFF
NA | TRBJ1-4 | TRBV9 | 14 | CASSPRTGGEKLFF
few | NA | TRBV2 | 15 | CASSDTGFNSYEQYF
NA | TRBJ1-4 | TRBV9 | 13 | CASSAGPGEKLFF
NA | TRBJ2-1 | TRBV19 | 15 | CASRLLAGGQNEQFF
few | TRBJ2-1 | TRBV10-3 | 15 | CAISPLGGETNEQFF
NA | TRBJ2-2 | TRBV2 | 15 | CASSLLAGETGELFF
NA | TRBJ2-7 | TRBV28 | 14 | CASSQGDRDYEQYF
NA | TRBJ2-5 | TRBV5-1 | 15 | CASSFSGQGRETQYF
few | NA | TRBV29-1 | 10 | CSAGSYEQYF
NA | TRBJ2-3 | TRBV12-3/TRBV12-4 | 16 | CASSLGQLGATDTQYF
NA | TRBJ2-4 | TRBV20-1 | 13 | CSARPPAKNIQYF
few | TRBJ1-2 | TRBV11-2 | 15 | CASSLTNDRAGGYTF
NA | TRBJ2-1 | TRBV20-1 | 14 | CSARSGSLDNEQFF
NA | TRBJ2-5 | TRBV19 | 13 | CASSIQGMETQYF
few | TRBJ1-1 | TRBV12-3/TRBV12-4 | 14 | CASSWTGGTAEAFF
many | TRBJ1-4 | TRBV29-1 | 11 | CSVDSNEKLFF
few | TRBJ1-4 | TRBV3-1 | 16 | CASSPSVHPTNEKLFF
once | TRBJ2-5 | TRBV5-1 | 15 | CASSLSAGGSGAQYF
NA | TRBJ2-3 | TRBV12-3/TRBV12-4 | 12 | CASSSFNTIGYF
few | TRBJ1-5 | TRBV6-1 | 15 | CASSVSPRGDQPQHF
NA | TRBJ1-2 | TRBV2 | 14 | CARESDRDSYGYTF
NA | TRBJ1-2 | TRBV28 | 12 | CASSQTPGGYTF
few | TRBJ2-3 | TRBV19 | 13 | CASSDRSPDTQYF
NA | TRBJ1-2 | TRBV7-6 | 12 | CASSSRTDGYTF
NA | NA | TRBV6-6 | 14 | CASRAGTGYNEQFF
few | TRBJ2-5 | TRBV27 | 13 | CASRTGGQETQYF